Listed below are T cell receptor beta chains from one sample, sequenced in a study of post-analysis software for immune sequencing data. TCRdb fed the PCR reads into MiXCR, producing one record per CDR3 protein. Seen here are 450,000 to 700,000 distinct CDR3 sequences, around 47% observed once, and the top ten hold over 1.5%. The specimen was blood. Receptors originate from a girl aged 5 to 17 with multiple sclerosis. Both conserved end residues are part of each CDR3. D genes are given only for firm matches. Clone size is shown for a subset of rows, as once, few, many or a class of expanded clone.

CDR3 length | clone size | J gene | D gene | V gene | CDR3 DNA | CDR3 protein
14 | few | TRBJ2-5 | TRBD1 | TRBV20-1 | TGCAGTGCTGGGGGACAGGGGGCTCGAGAGACCCAGTACTTC | CSAGGQGARETQYF
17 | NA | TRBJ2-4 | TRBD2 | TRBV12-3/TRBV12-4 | TGTGCCAGCACCGCCGGGCTAGCGGGAGTAGCCAAAAACATTCAGCACTTC | CASTAGLAGVAKNIQHF
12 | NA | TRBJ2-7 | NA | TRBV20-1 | TGCAGTGCCCGGGGGCCCCGAGATGAGCAGTACTTC | CSARGPRDEQYF
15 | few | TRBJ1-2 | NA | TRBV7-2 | TGTGCCAGCAGCTCCCTCGGGCAGGGGAACTATGGCTACACCTTC | CASSSLGQGNYGYTF
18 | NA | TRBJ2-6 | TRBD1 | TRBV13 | TGTGCCAGCAGCGCCTGGACAGGGACCGGCTCTGGGGCCAACGTCCTGACTTTC | CASSAWTGTGSGANVLTF
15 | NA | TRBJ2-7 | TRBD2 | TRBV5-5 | TGTGCCAGCAGCTTGGCCGTAGCGGGAGGCTACGAGCAGTACTTC | CASSLAVAGGYEQYF
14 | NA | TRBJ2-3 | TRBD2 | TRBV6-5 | TGTGCCACCAAAGGACTAGCACTAACAGATACGCAGTATTTT | CATKGLALTDTQYF
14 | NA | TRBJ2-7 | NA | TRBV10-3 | TGTGCCATCAGTGATCCGTTAGGGTTGGTCGAGCAGTACTTC | CAISDPLGLVEQYF
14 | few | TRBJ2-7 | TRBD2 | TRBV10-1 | TGCGCCAGCAGTCCTAGCGGGAGTTACCACGAGCAGTACTTC | CASSPSGSYHEQYF
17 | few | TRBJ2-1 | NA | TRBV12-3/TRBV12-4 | TGTGCCAGCAGTAAACGACTGCCGAACTCAGGGGTACATGAGCAGTTCTTC | CASSKRLPNSGVHEQFF
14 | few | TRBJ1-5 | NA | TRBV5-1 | TGCGCCAGCAGCTTGCGGGATAGCAATCAGCCCCAGCATTTT | CASSLRDSNQPQHF
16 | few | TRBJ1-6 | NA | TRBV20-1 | TGCAGTGCTAGAGATTTAACCAGGGTGGGGAATTCACCCCTCCACTTT | CSARDLTRVGNSPLHF
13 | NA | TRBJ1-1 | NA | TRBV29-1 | TGCAGCTACCGAGAGGGGGGCGGGACTGAAGCTTTCTTT | CSYREGGGTEAFF
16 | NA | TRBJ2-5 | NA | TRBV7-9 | TGTGCCAGCAGCTCGTGGATGGGCGACTCCGGGGGGACCCAGTACTTC | CASSSWMGDSGGTQYF
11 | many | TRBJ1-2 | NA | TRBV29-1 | TGCAGCGTTGAAGATCGAATCGCCTACACCTTC | CSVEDRIAYTF
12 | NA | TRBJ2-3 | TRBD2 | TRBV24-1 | TGTGCCACCAGGGGAGGGGCAGATGCGCAGTATTTT | CATRGGADAQYF
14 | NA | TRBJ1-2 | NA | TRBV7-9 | TGTGCCAGCAGCTTGGCGACAGGTGGTGGTGGCTACACCTTC | CASSLATGGGGYTF
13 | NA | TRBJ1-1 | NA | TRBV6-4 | TGTGCCAGCAGTGAAGGACGGGGACCTGAAGCTTTCTTT | CASSEGRGPEAFF
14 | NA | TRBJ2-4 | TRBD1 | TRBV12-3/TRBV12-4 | TGTGCCAGCAGTCCAGGGGGTGGCAAAAACATTCAGTACTTC | CASSPGGGKNIQYF
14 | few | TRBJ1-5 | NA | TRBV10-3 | TGTGCCATCAGTGAGTCGCGGGGAGTGCAGCCCCAGCATTTT | CAISESRGVQPQHF
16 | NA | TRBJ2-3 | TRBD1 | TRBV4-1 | TGCGCCAGCAGCCTTCGGGACAGGGCTAGCACAGATACGCAGTATTTT | CASSLRDRASTDTQYF
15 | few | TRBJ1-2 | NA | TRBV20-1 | TGCAGTGCTAGTTCCAGGGGAGTAAATAACTATGGCTACACCTTC | CSASSRGVNNYGYTF
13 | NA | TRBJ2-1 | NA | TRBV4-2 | TGTGCCAGCAGCCAAGATAGGAGGGGTGAGCAGTTCTTC | CASSQDRRGEQFF
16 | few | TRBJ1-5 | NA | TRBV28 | TGTGCCAGCAAATTCTTCCGGGCAGGGTTGAATCAGCCCCAGCATTTT | CASKFFRAGLNQPQHF
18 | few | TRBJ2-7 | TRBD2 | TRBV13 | TGTGCCAGCAGCTTAGCGACTAGCGGGGGGGCCAGGACCTACGAGCAGTACTTC | CASSLATSGGARTYEQYF
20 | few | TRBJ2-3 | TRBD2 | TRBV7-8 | TGTGCCAGCAGCCAGTGGCCTAGCGGGGGGCGTTGGTCGAGCACAGATACGCAGTATTTT | CASSQWPSGGRWSSTDTQYF
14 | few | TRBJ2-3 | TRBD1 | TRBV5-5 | TGTGCCAGCAGCCGGACAGGGAACCCAGATACGCAGTATTTT | CASSRTGNPDTQYF
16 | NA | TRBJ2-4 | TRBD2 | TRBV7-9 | TGTGCCAGCAGCACAAGCGGGGGTAGAGCCAAAAACATTCAGTACTTC | CASSTSGGRAKNIQYF
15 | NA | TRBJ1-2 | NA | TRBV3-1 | TGTGCCAGCAGCCAAGGGCCGGTGGGGAACTATGGCTACACCTTC | CASSQGPVGNYGYTF
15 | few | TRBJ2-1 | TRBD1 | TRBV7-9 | TGTGCCAGCAGCCACCGGGACAGACCCTACAATGAGCAGTTCTTC | CASSHRDRPYNEQFF
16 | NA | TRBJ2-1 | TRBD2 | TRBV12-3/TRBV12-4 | TGTGCCAGCAGTTTAGATAGAATAGCGGGAGGGGATGAGCAGTTCTTC | CASSLDRIAGGDEQFF
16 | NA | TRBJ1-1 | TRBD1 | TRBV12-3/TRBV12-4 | TGTGCCAGCGGACCCTCCAACAGGGGCAAGGACACTGAAGCTTTCTTT | CASGPSNRGKDTEAFF
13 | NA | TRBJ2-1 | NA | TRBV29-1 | TGCAGCGTTGTGCAGGGGGCGGGGGAGACCCAGTTCTTC | CSVVQGAGETQFF
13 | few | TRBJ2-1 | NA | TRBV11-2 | TGTGCCAGCAGCCCTCCTAGCGCCAATGAGCAGTTCTTC | CASSPPSANEQFF
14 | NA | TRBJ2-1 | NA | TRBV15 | TGTGCCACCAGCAGAGATAACTTCAGGATTGAGCAGTTCTTC | CATSRDNFRIEQFF
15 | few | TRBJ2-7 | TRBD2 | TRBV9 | TGTGCCAGCAGCGTAGTAACGGGAGGGTTGGGCGAGCAGTACTTC | CASSVVTGGLGEQYF
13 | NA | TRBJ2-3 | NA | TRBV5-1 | TGCGCCAGCAGGCCGTCGGAAAGGACCACGCAGTATTTT | CASRPSERTTQYF
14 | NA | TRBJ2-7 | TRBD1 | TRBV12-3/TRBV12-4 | TGTGCCAGCAGGGCCTCGGCAGGGGGATACGAGCAGTACTTC | CASRASAGGYEQYF
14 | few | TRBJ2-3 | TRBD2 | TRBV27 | TGTGCCAGCCAGCGGGGGGCCCCCACAGATACGCAGTATTTT | CASQRGAPTDTQYF
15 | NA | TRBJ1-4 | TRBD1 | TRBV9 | TGTGCCAGCAGCGTACTAGATAACAGGGGTGAAAAACTGTTTTTT | CASSVLDNRGEKLFF
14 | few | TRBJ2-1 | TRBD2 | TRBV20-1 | TGCAGTGCTATAACTAGCGGGGGGCTAAGTGAGCAGTTCTTC | CSAITSGGLSEQFF
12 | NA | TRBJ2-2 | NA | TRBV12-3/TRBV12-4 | TGTGCCAGCACCAAAGGTCCCGGGGAGCTGTTTTTT | CASTKGPGELFF
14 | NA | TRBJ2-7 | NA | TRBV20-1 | TGCAGTGCTAGAGATGACAGGGACTACAATGAGCAGTACTTC | CSARDDRDYNEQYF
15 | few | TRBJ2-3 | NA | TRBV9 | TGTGCCAGCAGCGCCCGGCGGGCCGGCACAGATACGCAGTATTTT | CASSARRAGTDTQYF
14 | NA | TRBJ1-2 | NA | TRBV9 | TGTGCCAGCAGCGTAGCCCTCTTGGGGGGGGGCTACACCTTC | CASSVALLGGGYTF
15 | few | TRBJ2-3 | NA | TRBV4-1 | TGCGCCAGCAGCCAAGATGGGCAGGGAAAAGATACGCAGTATTTT | CASSQDGQGKDTQYF
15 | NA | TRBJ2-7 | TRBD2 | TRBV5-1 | TGCGCCAGCAGCCAGACTAGCGGGAGCTCCTACGAGCAGTACTTC | CASSQTSGSSYEQYF
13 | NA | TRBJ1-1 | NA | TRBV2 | TGTGCCGAGAAGAGGACAGAGAACACTGAAGCTTTCTTT | CAEKRTENTEAFF
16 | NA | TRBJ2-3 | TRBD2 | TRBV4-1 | TGCGCCAGCAGCCGGGAAGGACTAGGGCTCAAAGATACGCAGTATTTT | CASSREGLGLKDTQYF
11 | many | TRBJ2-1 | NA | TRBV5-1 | TGCGCCAGCAGCCCGGACCGGGAGCAGTTCTTC | CASSPDREQFF